This T cell receptor (beta chain) was identified in a study of blood T cell repertoires in COVID-19. Background on the study: The samples span acute and convalescent COVID-19 from the United States, Italy and Spain. Nucleic acid was either cDNA or gDNA, and it came from T cells, B-cell-depleted T cells, or PBMCs.

The participants were between roughly 18 and 100 years old and came from about two dozen US areas. Germline loops: CDR1 MDHEN, CDR2 SYDVKM. The CDR3 contains 13 residues. V trimming: 9 bases; J trimming: 5 bases; junction bases outside the gene matches: 9. The protocol was immunoSEQ multiplex PCR, while the TCRdb copy is restricted to in-frame clones and leaves out a portion. The sample yields some 180,000 clones, 75% to 90% seen once. Material: PBMCs or T cells enriched from blood (not recorded which). This TCR was sampled from a man in his forties or fifties who had recovered from COVID-19. The chain links TRBV28 to TRBJ1-2, with TRBD1 identical over 7 bases. CDR3 sequence reads: CASDRQGVYGYTF. The DNA for the CDR3 is TGTGCCAGTGACCGACAGGGAGTTTATGGCTACACCTTC.